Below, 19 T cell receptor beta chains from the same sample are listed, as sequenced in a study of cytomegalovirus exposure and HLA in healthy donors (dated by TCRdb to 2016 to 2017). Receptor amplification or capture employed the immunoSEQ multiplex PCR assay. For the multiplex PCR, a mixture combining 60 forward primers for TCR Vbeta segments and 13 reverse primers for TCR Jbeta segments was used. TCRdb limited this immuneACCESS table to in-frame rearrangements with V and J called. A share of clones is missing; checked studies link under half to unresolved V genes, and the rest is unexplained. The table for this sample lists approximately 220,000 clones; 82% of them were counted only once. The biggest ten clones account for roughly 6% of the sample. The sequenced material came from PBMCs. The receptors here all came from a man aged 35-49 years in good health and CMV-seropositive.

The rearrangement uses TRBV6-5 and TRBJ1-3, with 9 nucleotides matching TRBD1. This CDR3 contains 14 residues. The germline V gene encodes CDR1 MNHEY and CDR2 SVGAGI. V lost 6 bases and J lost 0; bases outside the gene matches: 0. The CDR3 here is CASRGQGSGNTIYF. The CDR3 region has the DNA TGTGCCAGCAGGGGACAGGGCTCTGGAAACACCATATATTTT.

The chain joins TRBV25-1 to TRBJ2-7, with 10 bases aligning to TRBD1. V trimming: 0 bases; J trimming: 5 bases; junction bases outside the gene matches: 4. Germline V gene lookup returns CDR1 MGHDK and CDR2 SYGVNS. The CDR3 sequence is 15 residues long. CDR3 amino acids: CASSEYGTGADEQYF. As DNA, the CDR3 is TGTGCCAGCAGTGAATACGGGACAGGGGCCGACGAGCAGTACTTC.

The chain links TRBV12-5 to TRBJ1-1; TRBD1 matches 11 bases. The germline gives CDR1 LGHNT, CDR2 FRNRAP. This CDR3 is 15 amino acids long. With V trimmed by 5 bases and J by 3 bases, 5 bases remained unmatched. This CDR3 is CASGPDRGRYTEAFF. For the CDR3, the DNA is TGTGCTAGTGGTCCGGACAGGGGGCGGTACACTGAAGCTTTCTTT.

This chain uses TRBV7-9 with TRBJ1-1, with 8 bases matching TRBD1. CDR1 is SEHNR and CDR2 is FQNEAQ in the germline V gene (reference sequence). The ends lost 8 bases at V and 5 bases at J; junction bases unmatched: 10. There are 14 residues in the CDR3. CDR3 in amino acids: CASGTQGVGTEAFF. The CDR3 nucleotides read TGTGCCAGCGGGACACAGGGGGTTGGGACTGAAGCTTTCTTT.

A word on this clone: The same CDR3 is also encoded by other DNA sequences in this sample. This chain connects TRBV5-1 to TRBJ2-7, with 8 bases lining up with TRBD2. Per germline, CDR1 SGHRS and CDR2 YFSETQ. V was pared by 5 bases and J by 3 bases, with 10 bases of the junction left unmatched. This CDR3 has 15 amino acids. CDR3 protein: CASRTTSGSLYEQYF. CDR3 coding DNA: TGCGCCAGCAGGACTACTAGCGGAAGTCTCTACGAGCAGTACTTC.

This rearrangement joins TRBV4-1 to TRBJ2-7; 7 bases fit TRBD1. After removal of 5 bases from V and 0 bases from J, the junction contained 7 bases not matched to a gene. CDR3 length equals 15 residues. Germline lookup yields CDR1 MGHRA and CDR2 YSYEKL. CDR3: CASSAGQANSYEQYF. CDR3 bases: TGCGCCAGCAGCGCTGGACAGGCGAACTCCTACGAGCAGTACTTC.

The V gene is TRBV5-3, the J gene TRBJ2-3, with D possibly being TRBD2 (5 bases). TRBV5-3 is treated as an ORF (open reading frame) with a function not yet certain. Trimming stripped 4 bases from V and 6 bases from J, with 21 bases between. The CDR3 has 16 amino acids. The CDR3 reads CARSPRGKRFADTQYF. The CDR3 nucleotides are TGTGCCAGAAGCCCGCGTGGGAAGCGGTTCGCGGATACGCAGTATTTT.

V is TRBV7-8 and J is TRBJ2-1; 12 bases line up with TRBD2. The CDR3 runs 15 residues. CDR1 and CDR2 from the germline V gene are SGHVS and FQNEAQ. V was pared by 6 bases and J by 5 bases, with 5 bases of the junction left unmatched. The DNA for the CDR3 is TGTGCCAGCAGTTTTCTAGCGGGAGGGGACAATGAGCAGTTCTTC. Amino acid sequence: CASSFLAGGDNEQFF.

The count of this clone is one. Here the CDR3 DNA reads TGTGCCAGCAGCGTAGCTCTAGCGGGTTCAGGGACAGATACGCAGTATTTT. As protein: CASSVALAGSGTDTQYF. The chain is built from TRBV9 and TRBJ2-3, with 8 nucleotides matching TRBD2. Losses at the gene ends were 0 bases for V and 3 bases for J; bases not matched to a gene: 9. The CDR3 loop spans 17 amino acids. CDR1 SGDLS and CDR2 YYNGEE come from the germline V gene.

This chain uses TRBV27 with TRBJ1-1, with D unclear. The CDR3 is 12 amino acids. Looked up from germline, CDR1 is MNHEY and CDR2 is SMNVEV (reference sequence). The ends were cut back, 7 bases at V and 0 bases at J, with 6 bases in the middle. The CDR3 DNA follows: TGTGCCAGCAAGACTATGAACACTGAAGCTTTCTTT. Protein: CASKTMNTEAFF.

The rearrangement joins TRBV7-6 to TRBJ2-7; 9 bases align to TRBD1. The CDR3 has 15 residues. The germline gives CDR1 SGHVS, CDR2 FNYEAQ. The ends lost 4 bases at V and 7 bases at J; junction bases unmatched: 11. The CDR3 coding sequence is TGTGCCAGCAGCTACTCACAGGGGGCGGAAGGGGAGCAGTACTTC. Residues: CASSYSQGAEGEQYF.

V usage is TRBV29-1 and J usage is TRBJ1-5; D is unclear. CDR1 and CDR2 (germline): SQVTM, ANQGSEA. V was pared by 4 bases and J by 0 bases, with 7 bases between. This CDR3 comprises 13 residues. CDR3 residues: CSVADYSNQPQHF. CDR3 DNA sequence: TGCAGCGTTGCGGACTATAGCAATCAGCCCCAGCATTTT.

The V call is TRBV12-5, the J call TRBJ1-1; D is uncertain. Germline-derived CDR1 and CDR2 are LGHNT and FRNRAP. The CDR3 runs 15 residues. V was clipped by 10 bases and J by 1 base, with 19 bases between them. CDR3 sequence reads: CAILFAGTRNTEAFF. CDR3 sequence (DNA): TGTGCTATACTATTTGCCGGCACGAGGAACACTGAAGCTTTCTTT.

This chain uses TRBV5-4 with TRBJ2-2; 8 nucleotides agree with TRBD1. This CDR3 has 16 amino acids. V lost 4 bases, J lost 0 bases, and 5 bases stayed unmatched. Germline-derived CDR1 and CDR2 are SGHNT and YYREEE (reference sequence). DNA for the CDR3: TGTGCCAGCAGCCGGCTGGACAGGGCGAACACCGGGGAGCTGTTTTTT. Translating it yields CASSRLDRANTGELFF.

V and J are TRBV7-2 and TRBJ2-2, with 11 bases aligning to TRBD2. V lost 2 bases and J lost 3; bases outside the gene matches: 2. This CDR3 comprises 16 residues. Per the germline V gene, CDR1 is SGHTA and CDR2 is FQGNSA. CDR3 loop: CASSLLAGGDTGELFF. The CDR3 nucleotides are TGTGCCAGCAGCTTATTAGCGGGAGGGGACACCGGGGAGCTGTTTTTT.

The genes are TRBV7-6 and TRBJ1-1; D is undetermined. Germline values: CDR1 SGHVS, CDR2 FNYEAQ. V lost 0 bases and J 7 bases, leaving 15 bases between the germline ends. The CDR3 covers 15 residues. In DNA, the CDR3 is TGTGCCAGCAGCTTAGCGCCCGACATCTCTTTTGAAGCTTTCTTT. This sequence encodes CASSLAPDISFEAFF.

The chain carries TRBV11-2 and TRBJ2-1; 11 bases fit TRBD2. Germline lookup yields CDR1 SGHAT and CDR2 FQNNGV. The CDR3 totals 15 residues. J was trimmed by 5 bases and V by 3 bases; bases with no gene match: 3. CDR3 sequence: CASSFLSGRDNEQFF. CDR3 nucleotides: TGTGCCAGCAGCTTCCTTAGCGGGAGGGACAATGAGCAGTTCTTC.

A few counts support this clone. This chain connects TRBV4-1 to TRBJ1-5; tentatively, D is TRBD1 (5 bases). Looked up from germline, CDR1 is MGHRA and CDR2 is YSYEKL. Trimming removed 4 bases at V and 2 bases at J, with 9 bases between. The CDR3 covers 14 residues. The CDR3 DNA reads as TGCGCCAGCAGCCCCAGGGAAGGCAATCAGCCCCAGCATTTT. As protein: CASSPREGNQPQHF.

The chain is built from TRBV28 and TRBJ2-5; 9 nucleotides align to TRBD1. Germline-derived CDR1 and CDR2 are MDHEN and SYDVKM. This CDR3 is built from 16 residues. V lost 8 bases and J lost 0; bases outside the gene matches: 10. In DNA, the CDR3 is TGTGCCAGCTCCTTAACCGGGACAGGGTACCAAGAGACCCAGTACTTC. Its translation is CASSLTGTGYQETQYF.